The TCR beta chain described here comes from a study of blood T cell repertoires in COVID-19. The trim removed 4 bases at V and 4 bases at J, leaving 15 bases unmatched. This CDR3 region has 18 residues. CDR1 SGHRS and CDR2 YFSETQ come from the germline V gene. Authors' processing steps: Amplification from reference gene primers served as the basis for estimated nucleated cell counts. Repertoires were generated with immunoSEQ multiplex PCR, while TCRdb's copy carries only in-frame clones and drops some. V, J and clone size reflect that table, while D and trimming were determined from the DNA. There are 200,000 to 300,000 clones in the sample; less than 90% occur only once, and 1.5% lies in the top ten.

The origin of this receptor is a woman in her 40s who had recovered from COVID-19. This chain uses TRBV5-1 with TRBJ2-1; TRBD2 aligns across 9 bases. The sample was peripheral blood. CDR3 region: CASSLSFGAGGIYNEQFF. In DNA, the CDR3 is TGCGCCAGCAGCCTATCCTTTGGAGCGGGGGGAATATACAATGAGCAGTTCTTC.